This T cell receptor beta chain derives from a study of blood T cells in healthy people across ages. Overall study findings and caveats: Naive T cell percentage strongly correlated with TCR beta diversity. Donors of long life had a larger count of naive CD4+ cells and greater diversity than aged donors. Because sorting was not performed, PBMCs prevented conclusive naive versus antigen-experienced comparison.

For the second PCR, which ran for about 7 to 12 cycles, a sample-barcoded 5' primer and a J-beta primer mix were used. Researchers report that a template-switch adaptor with 12 random nucleotides tagged each cDNA molecule. TCRdb ran MiXCR on the 5' RACE reads and lists one entry per CDR3 protein. Among 1.5 million to 2 million distinct CDR3 sequences listed, roughly 49% were seen once. Concerning this clonotype: Its specificity is unknown. A read error may account for a junction end that differs from germline.

Germline V lookup: CDR1 LNHDA, CDR2 SQIVND (reference sequence). The CDR3 covers 15 residues. The clonotype was recovered from a woman aged 40 to 50 in good health. Sample: blood. The genes are TRBV19 and TRBJ2-7; TRBD2 might be the D (6 bases). The CDR3 nucleotides read TGCGCCTCAGCGCTCAGCCAGGGAGGATCCTACGAGCAGTACTTC. Protein sequence: CASALSQGGSYEQYF.